This record looks at one T cell receptor beta chain sequence and its context. This clone's antigen is unknown. The record has no base qualities; no much larger clone is one base away. Blood samples were collected up to 4 times in the first month after transplant and then at least monthly when available. The source of the sample is a study of graft-versus-host responses after intestinal transplantation (dated by TCRdb to the early 2020s). About the investigation overall: The transplants that recipients got were multivisceral, liver-intestinal, or isolated intestinal. To identify alloreactive clones, pre-transplant mixed lymphocyte reaction products were sequenced and compared with unstimulated pre-transplant donor and recipient T cells. Instead of going to the commercial service, samples from a few later patients were sequenced in-house on an Illumina MiSeq and processed with MiXCR. Donor T cell macrochimerism was defined as a peak of at least 4% donor T cells among recipient peripheral blood mononuclear cells. Anti-thymocyte globulin induction was given to all recipients, followed by maintenance tacrolimus and steroids for roughly 3 years. The cohort enrolled about two dozen intestinal transplant recipients, one of whom was a retransplant, and a few patients without pretransplant specimens were excluded. After intestinal transplantation, graft-versus-host and host-versus-graft alloreactive T cell clones in the graft, circulation and bone marrow were tracked using bulk TCR-beta CDR3 sequencing. The research as a whole found: GvH clones were found in recipient bone marrow, and some of the GvH clones appeared earlier in ileal mucosa or blood, which is consistent with an intestinal mucosal origin. The relatively low number and heterogeneity of intestinal transplant patients limited the conclusions. Early after transplant, declines in HvG clones were associated with peak levels of circulating GvH clones. Patients with donor T cell macrochimerism had high GvH to HvG T cell clonal ratios in their allografts.

The germline V gene (reference sequence) gives CDR1 as LNHDA and CDR2 as SQIVND. The CDR3 holds 15 amino acids from the cysteine to the phenylalanine. Only CDR3 DNA is held: 45 bases, read in frame from base 1. The library was prepared using the immunoSEQ multiplex PCR assay. For most patients, genomic DNA was subjected to high-throughput TCR-beta CDR3 sequencing by Adaptive Biotechnologies. Per the authors' processing: TCR sequencing data for 15 to 20 patients were retrieved from Adaptive's ImmunoSEQ software; a few other patients were processed with MiXCR and VDJtools. CDR3 nucleotide sequences shared between donor and recipient were removed because the origin of such sequences could not be assigned. At least 2-fold expansion over unstimulated cells and a minimum CFSE-low frequency of 0.002% (template counts) or 0.001% (read counts) were required for clones to be classified as alloreactive. A clone was considered mappable if detected in the sequenced pre-transplant spleen, lymph node, or MLR CFSE-low populations of the donor or recipient. The cumulative frequency of alloreactive clones was calculated as a percentage of all sequences, weighted by copy number. As stored in TCRdb, this immuneACCESS dataset retains in-frame rearrangements with V and J assigned. A fraction of the clones does not appear; measured against another copy, unresolved V genes explain less than half of the discrepancy, and the remainder lacks a known reason. The V and J calls and clone size come from that table; D and trimming were worked out from the DNA. Across this sample there are about 29,000 clones, with around 94% seen only once. Roughly 0.72% of the sample is in the top ten clones.

Here the sequenced sample was PBMCs, taken roughly 62 days after intestinal transplant. This receptor was identified in a human patient who received an intestinal transplant, so some T cells may come from the graft donor. The V and J genes are TRBV19 and TRBJ2-5, with 7 bases in between that match TRBD1. The J call is uncertain, as TRBJ2-7 better fits the DNA end. The encoded CDR3 is CASSPRTGLSYEQYF. The sequence in DNA is TGTGCCAGTAGTCCACGGACAGGCCTCTCCTACGAGCAGTACTTC.